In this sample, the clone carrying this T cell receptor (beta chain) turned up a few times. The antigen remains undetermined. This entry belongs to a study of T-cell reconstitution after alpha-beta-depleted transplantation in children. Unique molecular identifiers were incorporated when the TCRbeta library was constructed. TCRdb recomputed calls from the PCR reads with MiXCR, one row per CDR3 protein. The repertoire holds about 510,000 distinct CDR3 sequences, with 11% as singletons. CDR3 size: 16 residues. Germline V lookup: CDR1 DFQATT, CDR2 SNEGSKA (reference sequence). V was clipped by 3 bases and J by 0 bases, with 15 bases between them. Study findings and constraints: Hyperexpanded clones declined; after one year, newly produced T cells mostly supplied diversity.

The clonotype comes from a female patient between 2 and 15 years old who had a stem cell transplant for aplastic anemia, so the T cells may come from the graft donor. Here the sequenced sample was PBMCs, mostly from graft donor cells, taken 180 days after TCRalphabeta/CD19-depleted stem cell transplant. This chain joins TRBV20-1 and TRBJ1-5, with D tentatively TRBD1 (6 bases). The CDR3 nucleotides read TGCAGTGCTAGCAGGGGTTATTTCAGTAGCAATCAGCCCCAGCATTTT. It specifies CSASRGYFSSNQPQHF.